This TCR beta chain emerged from a study of neurological immune-mediated disorders. The starting material, 2 million PBMCs stored at -80 C, gave rise to the unsorted libraries. The germline gives CDR1 DFQATT, CDR2 SNEGSKA (reference sequence). The germline V and J ends were trimmed by 8 bases and 5 bases, with 19 bases remaining between them. The CDR3 runs to 14 residues. This clonotype was counted many times. Antigen specificity is unknown. Study conclusions and caveats: Phylogenetically, 18 of 34 multiple sclerosis patients' repertoires fell into one related-CDR3 cluster, a possible signature. The multiple sclerosis repertoire cluster was not associated with any clinical or MRI feature.

The yield of each sequencing run was over 200 million TCR-beta sequences from 15-18 subjects. TCRdb re-called the 5' RACE reads through MiXCR, storing one row per CDR3 protein. This repertoire shows about 46,000 distinct CDR3 sequences, roughly 2% found once; its top ten account for approximately 2.1%. The sequencing sample was made of PBMCs. The genes are TRBV20-1 and TRBJ2-1; perhaps TRBD2 as D (5 bases). This TCR derives from a middle-aged woman with multiple sclerosis. The CDR3 region has the DNA TGCAGTACCTCTAGCCGTAAACTACACAATGAGCAGTTCTTC. This sequence encodes CSTSSRKLHNEQFF.